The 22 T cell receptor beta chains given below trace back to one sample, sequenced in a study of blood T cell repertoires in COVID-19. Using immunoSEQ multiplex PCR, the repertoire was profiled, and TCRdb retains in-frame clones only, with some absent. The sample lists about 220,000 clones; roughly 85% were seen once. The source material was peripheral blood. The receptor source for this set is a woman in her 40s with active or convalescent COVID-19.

The CDR3 DNA reads TGTGCCAGCAGCCCTCGACAGGGGGCCTATGGCTACACCTTC. Its translation: CASSPRQGAYGYTF. The chain uses TRBV7-2 and TRBJ1-2; 10 nucleotides line up with TRBD1. This CDR3 region has 14 residues. V was pared by 5 bases and J by 4 bases, with 4 bases of the junction left unmatched. The V gene's germline CDR1 is SGHTA and CDR2 FQGNSA.

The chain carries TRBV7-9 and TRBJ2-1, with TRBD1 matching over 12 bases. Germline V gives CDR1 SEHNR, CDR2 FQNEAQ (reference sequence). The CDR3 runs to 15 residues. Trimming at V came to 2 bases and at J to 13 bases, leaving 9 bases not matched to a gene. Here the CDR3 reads CASSLFGGQGAHQFF. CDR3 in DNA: TGTGCCAGCAGCTTATTTGGGGGACAGGGGGCGCATCAGTTCTTC.

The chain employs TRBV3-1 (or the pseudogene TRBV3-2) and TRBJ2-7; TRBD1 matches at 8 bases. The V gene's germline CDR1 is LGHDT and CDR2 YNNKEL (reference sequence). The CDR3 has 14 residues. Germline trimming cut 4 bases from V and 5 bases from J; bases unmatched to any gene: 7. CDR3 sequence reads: CASSPRGRGNEQYF. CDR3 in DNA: TGTGCCAGCAGCCCCAGGGGGCGAGGGAACGAGCAGTACTTC.

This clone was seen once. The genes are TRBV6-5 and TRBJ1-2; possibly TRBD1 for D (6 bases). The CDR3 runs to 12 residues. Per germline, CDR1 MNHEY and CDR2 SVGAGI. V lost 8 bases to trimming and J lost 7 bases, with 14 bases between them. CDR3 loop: CASHPGTIGYTF. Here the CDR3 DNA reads TGTGCCAGCCACCCCGGGACAATTGGCTACACCTTC.

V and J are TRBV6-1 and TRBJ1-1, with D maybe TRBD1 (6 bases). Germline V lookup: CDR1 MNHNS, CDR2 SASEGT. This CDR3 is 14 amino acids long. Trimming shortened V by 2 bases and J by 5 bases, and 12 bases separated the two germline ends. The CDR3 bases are TGTGCCAGCAGTGAAATGGGGGGGCGGACTGAAGCTTTCTTT. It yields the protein CASSEMGGRTEAFF.

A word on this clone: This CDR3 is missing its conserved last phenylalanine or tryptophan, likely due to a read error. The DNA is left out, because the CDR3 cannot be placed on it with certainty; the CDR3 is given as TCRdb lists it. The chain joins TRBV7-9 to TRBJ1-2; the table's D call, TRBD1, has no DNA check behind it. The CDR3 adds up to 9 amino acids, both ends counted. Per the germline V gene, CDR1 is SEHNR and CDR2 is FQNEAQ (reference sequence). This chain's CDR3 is CASSSLWPY.

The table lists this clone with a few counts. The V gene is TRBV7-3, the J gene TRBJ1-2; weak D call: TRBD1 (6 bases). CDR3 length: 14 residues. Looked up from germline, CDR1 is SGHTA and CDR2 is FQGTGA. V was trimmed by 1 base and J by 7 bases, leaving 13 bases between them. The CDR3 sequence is CASSLNYAGAGYTF. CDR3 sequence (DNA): TGTGCCAGCAGCTTAAATTACGCAGGGGCTGGCTACACCTTC.

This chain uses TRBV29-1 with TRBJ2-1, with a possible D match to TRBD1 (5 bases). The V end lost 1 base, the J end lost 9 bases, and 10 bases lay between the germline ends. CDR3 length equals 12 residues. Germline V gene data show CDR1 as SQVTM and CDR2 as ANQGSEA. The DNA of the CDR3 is TGCAGCGTTGAAGGGCAGGGCTTTGAGCAGTTCTTC. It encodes CSVEGQGFEQFF.

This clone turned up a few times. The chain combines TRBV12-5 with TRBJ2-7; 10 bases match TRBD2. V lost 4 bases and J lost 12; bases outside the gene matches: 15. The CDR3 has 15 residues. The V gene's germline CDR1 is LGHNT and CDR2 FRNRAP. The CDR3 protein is CASGSERTSGGPWYF. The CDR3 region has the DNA TGTGCTAGTGGTTCAGAACGGACTAGCGGCGGCCCATGGTACTTC.

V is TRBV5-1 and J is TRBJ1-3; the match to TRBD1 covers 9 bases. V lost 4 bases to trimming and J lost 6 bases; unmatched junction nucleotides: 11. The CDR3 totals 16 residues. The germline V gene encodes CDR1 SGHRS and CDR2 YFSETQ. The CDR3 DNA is TGCGCCAGCAGCCTATCCGGGACAGGGCCTTCAAACACCATATATTTT. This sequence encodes CASSLSGTGPSNTIYF.

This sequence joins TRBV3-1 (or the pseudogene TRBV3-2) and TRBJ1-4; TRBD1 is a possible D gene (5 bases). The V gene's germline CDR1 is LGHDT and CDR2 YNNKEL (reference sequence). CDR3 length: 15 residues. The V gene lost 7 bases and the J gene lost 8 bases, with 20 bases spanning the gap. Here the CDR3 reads CASTRGSGIGEKLFF. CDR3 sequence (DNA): TGTGCCAGCACTCGGGGGTCCGGGATTGGCGAAAAACTGTTTTTT.

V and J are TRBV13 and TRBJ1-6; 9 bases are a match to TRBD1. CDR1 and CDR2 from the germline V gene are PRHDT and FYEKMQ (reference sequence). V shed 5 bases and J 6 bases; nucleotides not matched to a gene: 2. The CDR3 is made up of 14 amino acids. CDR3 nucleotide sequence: TGTGCCAGCAGCGGGGACAGGGCTAATTCACCCCTCCACTTT. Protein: CASSGDRANSPLHF.

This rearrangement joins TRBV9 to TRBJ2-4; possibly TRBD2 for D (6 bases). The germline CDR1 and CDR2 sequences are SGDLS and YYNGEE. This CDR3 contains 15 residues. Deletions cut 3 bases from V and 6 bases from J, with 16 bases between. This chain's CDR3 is CASSGQAGGTNIQYF. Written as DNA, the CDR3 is TGTGCCAGCAGCGGCCAGGCCGGGGGTACAAACATTCAGTACTTC.

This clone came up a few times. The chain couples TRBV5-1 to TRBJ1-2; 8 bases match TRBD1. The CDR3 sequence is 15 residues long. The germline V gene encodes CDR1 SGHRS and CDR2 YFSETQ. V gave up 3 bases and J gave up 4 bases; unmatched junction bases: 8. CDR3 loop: CASSSGRGLSYGYTF. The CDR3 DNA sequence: TGCGCCAGCAGCTCGGGCAGGGGGCTTTCCTATGGCTACACCTTC.

The CDR3 DNA reads TGTGCCAGCAGCGGCAGACTTGACACCGGGGAGCTGTTTTTT. Translation: CASSGRLDTGELFF. This chain connects TRBV7-6 to TRBJ2-2, with D hard to call. The CDR3 runs to 14 residues. Per germline, CDR1 SGHVS and CDR2 FNYEAQ. The ends were cut back, 5 bases at V and 3 bases at J, with 10 bases in the middle.

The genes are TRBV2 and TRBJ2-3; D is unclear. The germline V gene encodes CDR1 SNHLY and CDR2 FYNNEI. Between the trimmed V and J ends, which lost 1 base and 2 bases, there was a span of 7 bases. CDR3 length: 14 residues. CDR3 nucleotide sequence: TGTGCCAGCAGTGAAGACAGATTCACAGATACGCAGTATTTT. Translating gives CASSEDRFTDTQYF.

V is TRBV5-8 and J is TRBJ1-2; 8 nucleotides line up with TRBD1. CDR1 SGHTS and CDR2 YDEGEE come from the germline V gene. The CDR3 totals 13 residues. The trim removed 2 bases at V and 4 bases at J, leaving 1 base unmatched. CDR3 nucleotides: TGTGCCAGCAGCTTTACAGGGGGCTATGGCTACACCTTC. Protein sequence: CASSFTGGYGYTF.

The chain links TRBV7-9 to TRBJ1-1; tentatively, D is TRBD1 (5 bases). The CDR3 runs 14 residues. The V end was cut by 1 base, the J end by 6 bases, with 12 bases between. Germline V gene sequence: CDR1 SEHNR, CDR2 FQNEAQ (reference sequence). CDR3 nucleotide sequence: TGTGCCAGCAGCTTAGGTCTCAGGGTCCCTGAAGCTTTCTTT. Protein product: CASSLGLRVPEAFF.

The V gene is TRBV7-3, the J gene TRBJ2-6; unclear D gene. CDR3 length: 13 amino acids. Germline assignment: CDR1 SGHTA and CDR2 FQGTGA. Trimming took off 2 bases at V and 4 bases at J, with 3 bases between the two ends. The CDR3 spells CASSLPGANVLTF. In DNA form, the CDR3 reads TGTGCCAGCAGCTTACCGGGGGCCAACGTCCTGACTTTC. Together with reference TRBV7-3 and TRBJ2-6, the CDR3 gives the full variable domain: GAGVSQTPSNKVTEKGKYVELRCDPISGHTALYWYRQSLGQGPEFLIYFQGTGAADDSGLPNDRFFAVRPEGSVSTLKIQRTERGDSAVYLCASSLPGANVLTFGAGSRLTVL.

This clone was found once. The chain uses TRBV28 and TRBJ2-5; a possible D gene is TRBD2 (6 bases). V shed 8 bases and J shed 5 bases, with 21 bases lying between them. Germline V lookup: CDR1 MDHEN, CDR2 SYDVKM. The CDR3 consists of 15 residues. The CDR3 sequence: CASREQPDGRETQYF. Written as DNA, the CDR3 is TGTGCCAGCCGGGAGCAGCCGGATGGGCGGGAGACCCAGTACTTC.

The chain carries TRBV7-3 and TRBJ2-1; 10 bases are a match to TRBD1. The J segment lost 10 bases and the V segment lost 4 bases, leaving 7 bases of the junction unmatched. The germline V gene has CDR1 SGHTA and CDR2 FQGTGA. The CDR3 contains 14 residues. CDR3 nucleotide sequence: TGTGCCAGCAGCTCGGGACAGGGGTTCAGGGAGCAGTTCTTC. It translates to CASSSGQGFREQFF.

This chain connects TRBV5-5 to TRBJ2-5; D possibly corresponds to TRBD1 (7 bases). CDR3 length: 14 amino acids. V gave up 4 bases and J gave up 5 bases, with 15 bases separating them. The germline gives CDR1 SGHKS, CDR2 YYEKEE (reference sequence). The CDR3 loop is CASSPPSGGETQYF. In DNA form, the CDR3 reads TGTGCCAGCAGCCCCCCCTCAGGGGGGGAGACCCAGTACTTC.